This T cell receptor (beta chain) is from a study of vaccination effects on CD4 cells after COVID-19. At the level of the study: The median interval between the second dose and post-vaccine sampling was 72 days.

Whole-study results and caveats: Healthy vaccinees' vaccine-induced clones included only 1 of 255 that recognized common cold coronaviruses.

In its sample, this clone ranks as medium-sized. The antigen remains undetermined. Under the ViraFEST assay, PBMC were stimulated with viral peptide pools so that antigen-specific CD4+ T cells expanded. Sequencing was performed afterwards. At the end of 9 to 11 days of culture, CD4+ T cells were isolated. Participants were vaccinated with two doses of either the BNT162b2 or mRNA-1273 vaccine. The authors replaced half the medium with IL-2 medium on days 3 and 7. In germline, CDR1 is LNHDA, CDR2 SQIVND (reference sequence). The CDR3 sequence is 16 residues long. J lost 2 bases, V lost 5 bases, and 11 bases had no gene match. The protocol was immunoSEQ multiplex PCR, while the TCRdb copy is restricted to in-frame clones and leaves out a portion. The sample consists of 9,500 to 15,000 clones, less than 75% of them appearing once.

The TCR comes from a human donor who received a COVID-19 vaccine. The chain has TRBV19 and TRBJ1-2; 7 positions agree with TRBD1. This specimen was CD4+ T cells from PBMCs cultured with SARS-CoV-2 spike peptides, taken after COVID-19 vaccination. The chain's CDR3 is CASSVASGGLNYGYTF. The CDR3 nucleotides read TGTGCCAGTAGTGTCGCCTCAGGGGGGCTCAACTATGGCTACACCTTC.